Below, 27 T cell receptor beta chains from the same sample are listed, as sequenced in a study of T cells in Graves' hyperthyroidism and ophthalmopathy. TCR beta CDR3 sequences were amplified from RNA transcripts. HTBI primers were the set used in a first-round RT-PCR of the TCR CDR3. A single record per CDR3 protein comes from TCRdb applying MiXCR to the multiplex PCR reads. The repertoire includes 300,000 to 450,000 distinct CDR3 sequences, around 18% of them detected once, and 35% to 45% sits in the top ten. Material for sequencing was blood. The receptors were sampled from a man between 18 and 29 years old with Graves' ophthalmopathy.

This clonotype showed up just a few times. This chain connects TRBV29-1 to TRBJ2-2; a weak D match, TRBD1 (6 bases). The CDR3 is made up of 14 amino acids. Trimming shortened V by 5 bases and J by 2 bases, and 12 bases separated the two germline ends. From germline, CDR1 is SQVTM and CDR2 ANQGSEA. CDR3 coding DNA: TGCAGCGTTTACCGGACAGCCAACACCGGGGAGCTGTTTTTT. Translated: CSVYRTANTGELFF.

The chain employs TRBV4-1 and TRBJ2-3; D possibly corresponds to TRBD2 (5 bases). Germline V gene sequence: CDR1 MGHRA, CDR2 YSYEKL. Trimming took off 0 bases at V and 4 bases at J, with 14 bases between the two ends. The CDR3 spans 16 residues. Here the CDR3 reads CASSQDVRGRADTQYF. The CDR3 DNA follows: TGCGCCAGCAGCCAAGATGTACGGGGTAGGGCAGATACGCAGTATTTT.

The V gene is TRBV20-1, the J gene TRBJ2-7, with D possibly TRBD2 on 5 matching bases. V dropped 5 bases and J dropped 0 bases, with 17 bases sitting between them. From germline, CDR1 is DFQATT and CDR2 SNEGSKA (reference sequence). The CDR3 is 15 residues long. The CDR3 DNA follows: TGCAGTGCTTTTCTCCCTGAGGGCTTCTCCTACGAGCAGTACTTC. It is translated as CSAFLPEGFSYEQYF.

This clonotype has ten or more counts. V is TRBV7-9 and J is TRBJ2-3; D is perhaps TRBD2 (7 bases). The CDR3 has 14 amino acids. Per germline, CDR1 SEHNR and CDR2 FQNEAQ (reference sequence). Trimming stripped 3 bases from V and 3 bases from J, with 10 bases between. Written as DNA, the CDR3 is TGTGCCAGCAGCTTCCGGGGGGCTACAGATACGCAGTATTTT. It codes for CASSFRGATDTQYF.

The table lists this clonotype with many counts. The gene calls are TRBV5-5 and TRBJ2-1; D is perhaps TRBD1 or TRBD2 (6 bases each). Per the germline V gene, CDR1 is SGHKS and CDR2 is YYEKEE (reference sequence). The germline V and J ends were trimmed by 4 bases and 14 bases, with 19 bases remaining between them. This CDR3 has 13 amino acids. CDR3 amino acids: CASSQMLTGGEFF. CDR3 nucleotide sequence: TGTGCCAGCAGCCAAATGCTGACAGGAGGGGAGTTCTTC.

The rearrangement joins TRBV13 to TRBJ2-7, with TRBD2 as a possible D gene (5 bases). V was shortened by 3 bases and J by 6 bases, with 15 bases between the two germline ends. Per germline, CDR1 PRHDT and CDR2 FYEKMQ (reference sequence). The CDR3 has 14 residues. The CDR3 here is CASSFYGESREQYF. In nucleotides, the CDR3 is TGTGCCAGCAGCTTCTACGGGGAAAGCCGCGAGCAGTACTTC.

Notes on this clonotype: Germline and junction disagree at one end, which may indicate a read error. The chain uses TRBV19 and TRBJ1-1, with D possibly being TRBD1 (6 bases). This CDR3 is built from 13 residues. The V gene's germline CDR1 is LNHDA and CDR2 SQIVND (reference sequence). CDR3 nucleotides: TGTGCCAGTAGGCTAGCCGGGGGCACTGAAGCTTCCTTT. This translates into CASRLAGGTEASF. Variable domain in full (rest from reference TRBV19 and TRBJ1-1): DGGITQSPKYLFRKEGQNVTLSCEQNLNHDAMYWYRQDPGQGLRLIYYSQIVNDFQKGDIAEGYSVSREKKESFPLTVTSAQKNPTAFYLCASRLAGGTEASFGQGTRLTVV.

With regard to this clonotype: This may be a read error, as it is one base from a much larger clone. The rearrangement uses TRBV28 and TRBJ2-7; D not certain. CDR1 MDHEN and CDR2 SYDVKM come from the germline V gene. V was trimmed by 5 bases and J by 5 bases, leaving 10 bases between them. The CDR3 length is 12 residues. This chain's CDR3 is CASSPTANEQYF. The DNA of the CDR3 is TGTGCCAGCAGTCCGACCGCCAACGAGCAGTACTTC. The variable domain in full, completed from reference TRBV28 and TRBJ2-7, reads DVKVTQSSRYLVKRTGEKVFLECVQDMDHENMFWYRQDPGLGLRLIYFSYDVKMKEKGDIPEGYSVSREKKERFSLILESASTNQTSMYLCASSPTANEQYFGPGTRLTVT.

This clonotype was detected many times. J is TRBJ2-2 and V is TRBV24-1; D remains unclear. This CDR3 has 13 residues. Between the trimmed V and J ends, which lost 5 bases and 6 bases, there was a span of 9 bases. CDR1 is KGHDR, CDR2 SFDVKD, per germline. In DNA form, the CDR3 reads TGTGCCACCAGTGGCCCGTCGGCCGGGGAGCTGTTTTTT. Protein product: CATSGPSAGELFF.

The chain joins TRBV12-3 or TRBV12-4 to TRBJ2-1; 13 bases align to TRBD2. The ends lost 4 bases at V and 4 bases at J; junction bases unmatched: 13. This CDR3 has 19 amino acids. DNA of the CDR3: TGTGCCAGCAGTTCGAGTGGGGGAACTAGCGGGAGGGATTACAATGAGCAGTTCTTC. Amino acids: CASSSSGGTSGRDYNEQFF.

A remark on this clonotype: One junction end disagrees with the germline gene, perhaps due to a read error. This chain connects TRBV7-9 to TRBJ2-2; TRBD2 might be the D (5 bases). The CDR3 consists of 14 residues. Germline CDR1 is SEHNR and CDR2 is FQNEAQ (reference sequence). The CDR3 region has the DNA TGTGCCAGCACCATTCCCGGGAACTCCGGGGAGCTGTTTTTT. It translates to CASTIPGNSGELFF.

This clonotype turned up a few times. The J gene is TRBJ2-7, the V gene TRBV12-3 or TRBV12-4; 9 bases align to TRBD2. The CDR3 loop spans 16 amino acids. Trimming cost V 3 bases and J 7 bases; bases outside gene matches: 13. The CDR3 protein is CASSLRGTSGRQEQYF. The DNA of the CDR3 is TGTGCCAGCAGTTTGAGGGGAACTAGCGGGCGTCAAGAGCAGTACTTC.

This clonotype was observed many times. This CDR3 is CASSYSRKAVAYEQYF. CDR3 DNA: TGTGCCAGCAGTTACTCAAGAAAGGCCGTAGCCTACGAGCAGTACTTC. This sequence joins TRBV6-2 or TRBV6-3 and TRBJ2-7; D gene ambiguous. Germline V lookup: CDR1 MNHEY, CDR2 SVGEGT. This CDR3 contains 16 residues. Trimming took off 0 bases at V and 2 bases at J, with 14 bases between the two ends.

This clonotype was picked up many times. This chain connects TRBV24-1 to TRBJ2-1; D gene ambiguous. V lost 4 bases, J lost 5 bases, and 14 bases lay in between. This CDR3 spans 15 amino acids. Germline CDR1 reads KGHDR; CDR2 reads SFDVKD. The CDR3 reads CATSDTRTSHNEQFF. The CDR3 DNA reads TGTGCCACCAGTGACACCAGGACGAGCCACAATGAGCAGTTCTTC.

The chain has TRBV5-1 and TRBJ1-4, with 7 bases lining up with TRBD1. CDR3 length equals 15 residues. V was pared by 4 bases and J by 3 bases, with 6 bases of the junction left unmatched. CDR1 is SGHRS and CDR2 is YFSETQ in the germline V gene. CDR3 coding DNA: TGCGCCAGCAGCCAACAGGGGTGGTCTAATGAAAAACTGTTTTTT. As protein: CASSQQGWSNEKLFF. The full variable domain, with the rest looked up from reference TRBV5-1 and TRBJ1-4, is KAGVTQTPRYLIKTRGQQVTLSCSPISGHRSVSWYQQTPGQGLQFLFEYFSETQRNKGNFPGRFSGRQFSNSRSEMNVSTLELGDSALYLCASSQQGWSNEKLFFGSGTQLSVL.

This clonotype has ten or more counts. This chain connects TRBV6-1 to TRBJ2-7, with TRBD1 as a possible D gene (6 bases). Germline loops: CDR1 MNHNS, CDR2 SASEGT. This CDR3 has 13 amino acids. Trimming shortened V by 8 bases and J by 7 bases, and 18 bases separated the two germline ends. CDR3 bases: TGTGCCAGCCCATCCAACAGGGAAGGGGAGCAGTACTTC. This encodes CASPSNREGEQYF.

This clonotype was seen ten or more times. Here the CDR3 DNA reads TGTGCCAGCTCCCAGAGGAGGGATGGCTACACCTTC. Its protein product is CASSQRRDGYTF. V gene TRBV18 combines with J gene TRBJ1-2; D gene ambiguous. Trimming removed 6 bases from V and 6 bases from J, with 11 bases in between. The CDR3 totals 12 residues. Germline V CDR1 and CDR2: KGHSH, LQKENI.

The sample holds many counts of this clonotype. V usage is TRBV20-1 and J usage is TRBJ1-4; no clear D. The CDR3 contains 12 residues. V was cut by 4 bases and J by 8 bases, with 11 bases left in between. Germline V gene lookup returns CDR1 DFQATT and CDR2 SNEGSKA (reference sequence). CDR3 nucleotide sequence: TGCAGTGCTATTGGGATCGGAGAAAAACTGTTTTTT. Protein: CSAIGIGEKLFF.

In this sample, this clonotype turned up a few times. The rearrangement uses TRBV6-1 and TRBJ1-4; 7 positions match TRBD1. Germline-derived CDR1 and CDR2 are MNHNS and SASEGT. The CDR3 has 14 residues. With V trimmed by 5 bases and J by 5 bases, 5 bases remained unmatched. The CDR3 DNA follows: TGTGCCAGCAGTAGGGGACAGCCGAATGAAAAACTGTTTTTT. Its protein is CASSRGQPNEKLFF.

This clonotype was recorded many times. The genes are TRBV29-1 and TRBJ2-7; no clear D gene. V lost 6 bases and J 0 bases, leaving 12 bases between the germline ends. Germline V lookup: CDR1 SQVTM, CDR2 ANQGSEA. This CDR3 comprises 13 residues. The CDR3 protein is CSVLTESSYEQYF. Here the CDR3 DNA reads TGCAGCGTCCTTACCGAGAGCTCCTACGAGCAGTACTTC.

This chain joins TRBV19 and TRBJ1-1, with D possibly matching TRBD1 (6 bases). Germline V gene data show CDR1 as LNHDA and CDR2 as SQIVND (reference sequence). CDR3 length: 14 amino acids. V was pared by 11 bases and J by 3 bases, with 19 bases between. The CDR3 here is CAGGRDTSDTEAFF. The CDR3 DNA follows: TGTGCCGGAGGGAGGGACACGTCGGACACTGAAGCTTTCTTT.

The chain employs TRBV29-1 and TRBJ2-7, with D possibly being TRBD1 (6 bases). The CDR3 consists of 13 residues. Germline V gene lookup returns CDR1 SQVTM and CDR2 ANQGSEA. V lost 7 bases and J lost 0, with 13 bases in between. This chain's CDR3 is CSAGTPNSYEQYF. The CDR3 DNA is TGCAGCGCAGGGACACCTAACTCCTACGAGCAGTACTTC.

This chain joins TRBV24-1 and TRBJ1-1, with D maybe TRBD1 (5 bases). The CDR3 runs to 16 residues. Germline values: CDR1 KGHDR, CDR2 SFDVKD. V was trimmed by 6 bases and J by 1 base, leaving 17 bases between them. CDR3 region: CATSFFTGTGNTEAFF. In DNA form, the CDR3 reads TGTGCCACCAGTTTCTTCACCGGGACGGGGAACACTGAAGCTTTCTTT.

There are many counts of this clonotype. The chain joins TRBV28 to TRBJ1-2; 8 bases map to TRBD1. The germline gives CDR1 MDHEN, CDR2 SYDVKM. The CDR3 loop spans 15 amino acids. The junction had 14 bases not matched to a gene; V was cut back by 6 bases and J by 8 bases. The CDR3 protein is CASSFVQDRVGGYTF. Written as DNA, the CDR3 is TGTGCCAGCAGCTTCGTGCAGGACAGGGTGGGAGGCTACACCTTC.

There are many counts of this clonotype. V usage is TRBV18 and J usage is TRBJ2-7, with D tentatively TRBD1 or TRBD2 (5 bases each). CDR3 length: 14 residues. V was cut by 8 bases and J by 2 bases, with 16 bases left in between. The germline CDR1 and CDR2 sequences are KGHSH and LQKENI. The CDR3 spells CASSPRDRTYEQYF. The CDR3 region has the DNA TGTGCCAGCAGCCCACGGGACCGAACCTACGAGCAGTACTTC.

This clonotype was found a few times. The rearrangement links TRBV9 to TRBJ1-2; D might be TRBD1 (5 bases). Germline assignment: CDR1 SGDLS and CDR2 YYNGEE. V shed 4 bases and J shed 8 bases, with 15 bases lying between them. This CDR3 contains 13 residues. For the CDR3, the DNA is TGTGCCAGCAGCCCAAGGGACGTTGGCGGCTACACCTTC. Translating gives CASSPRDVGGYTF.

Many counts were recorded for this clonotype. The chain couples TRBV6-1 to TRBJ1-5; 7 nucleotides line up with TRBD1. The junction had 11 bases not matched to a gene; V was cut back by 6 bases and J by 3 bases. The CDR3 runs 16 residues. Germline V gene lookup returns CDR1 MNHNS and CDR2 SASEGT. CDR3 nucleotide sequence: TGTGCCAGCAGGAATATCGAGACAGGGACCAATCAGCCCCAGCATTTT. Translated: CASRNIETGTNQPQHF.